This T cell receptor (beta chain) was sequenced in a study of cytomegalovirus exposure and HLA in healthy donors. Notes on the study in general: Accurate HLA-A and HLA-B prediction from TCR beta sequences was reported for most subjects.

With V trimmed by 3 bases and J by 1 base, 7 bases remained unmatched. This CDR3 spans 17 amino acids. Germline V gene data show CDR1 as SGHRS and CDR2 as YFSETQ. As concerns this clone: The antigen remains unidentified.

The PCR was carried out with 60 Vbeta primers and 13 Jbeta primers. Source study methods: Around 10 million of the roughly 80 million unique TCR beta chains counted in a later analysis were shared. The data were produced by immunoSEQ multiplex PCR, yet TCRdb's version contains in-frame clones alone and is incomplete. D and trimming were read from the DNA, whereas the V and J calls and clone size are those reported in that table. The sample records around 120,000 clones, 75% to 90% being singletons. Sequencing was carried out using PBMCs. This rearrangement joins TRBV5-1 to TRBJ2-3; 11 nucleotides line up with TRBD2. The TCR was taken from a female donor in good health and CMV-seropositive. The DNA of the CDR3 is TGCGCCAGCAGCTCTGTAGCGGGGGGGCTTGGCACAGATACGCAGTATTTT. It is translated as CASSSVAGGLGTDTQYF.